This entry is about one T cell receptor beta chain. Its antigen is unidentified. The data belong to a study of Tregs in tolerant kidney transplant recipients. Overall study: Sorting of CD4+CD25+CD127- cells followed roughly 3-day belatacept mixed lymphocyte reactions, sometimes with roughly 5-day graft donor restimulation. Recipient cells were told from donor cells by antibody staining.

Clones were read by immunoSEQ multiplex PCR, and TCRdb kept only the in-frame ones, dropping some. The sample lists just over 30,000 clones; 82% were seen once. This CDR3 is built from 13 residues. Germline V CDR1 and CDR2: SGHTA, FQGTGA. V lost 5 bases, J lost 0 bases, and 7 bases lay in between. Study-wide results and limits: The most relevant donor-specific Treg TCRbeta repertoire apparently came from expansion with activated donor B cells. This study did not directly address biological reproducibility.

Sequencing was carried out using Tregs from blood cultured with allogeneic cells. The rearrangement joins TRBV7-3 to TRBJ1-1; no firm D call. This clonotype originated in a human donor in good health. The chain's CDR3 is CASSPHMNTEAFF. The CDR3 DNA is TGTGCCAGCAGCCCCCACATGAACACTGAAGCTTTCTTT.